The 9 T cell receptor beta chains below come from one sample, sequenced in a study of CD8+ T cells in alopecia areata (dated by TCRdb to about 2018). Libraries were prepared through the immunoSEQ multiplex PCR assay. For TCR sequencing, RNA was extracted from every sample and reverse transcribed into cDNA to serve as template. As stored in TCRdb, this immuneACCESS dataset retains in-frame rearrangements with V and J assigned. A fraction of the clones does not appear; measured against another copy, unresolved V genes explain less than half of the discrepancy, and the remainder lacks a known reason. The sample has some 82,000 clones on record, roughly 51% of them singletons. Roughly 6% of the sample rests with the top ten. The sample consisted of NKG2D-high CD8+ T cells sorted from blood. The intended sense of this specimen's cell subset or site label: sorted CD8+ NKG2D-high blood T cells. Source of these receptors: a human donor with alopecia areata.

DNA for the CDR3: TGCGCCAGCAGCCAAGTCTCGGGGAACACTGAAGCTTTCTTT. This gives the protein CASSQVSGNTEAFF. The V and J genes are TRBV4-3 and TRBJ1-1; D unresolved. Germline lookup yields CDR1 LGHNA and CDR2 YSLEER. The CDR3 covers 14 residues. Deletions cut 1 base from V and 1 base from J, with 7 bases between.

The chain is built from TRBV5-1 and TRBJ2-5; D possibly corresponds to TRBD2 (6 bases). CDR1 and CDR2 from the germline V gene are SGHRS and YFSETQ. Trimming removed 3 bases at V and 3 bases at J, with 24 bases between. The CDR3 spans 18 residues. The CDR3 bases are TGCGCCAGCAGCTGGAGGGGAGTGGGTGACGGGACCGAAGAGACCCAGTACTTC. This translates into CASSWRGVGDGTEETQYF.

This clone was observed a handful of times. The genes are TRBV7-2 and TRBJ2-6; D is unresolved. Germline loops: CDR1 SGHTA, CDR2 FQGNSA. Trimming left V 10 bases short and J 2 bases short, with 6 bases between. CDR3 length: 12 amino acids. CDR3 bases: TGTGCCACCCTGCCTGGGGCCAACGTCCTGACTTTC. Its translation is CATLPGANVLTF.

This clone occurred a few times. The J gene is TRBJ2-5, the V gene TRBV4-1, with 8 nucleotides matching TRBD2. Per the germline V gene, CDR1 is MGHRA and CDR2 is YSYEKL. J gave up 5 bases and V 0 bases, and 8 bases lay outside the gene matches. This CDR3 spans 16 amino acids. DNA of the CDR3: TGCGCCAGCAGCCAAGATTTGGCGGGGGGATCGGAGACCCAGTACTTC. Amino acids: CASSQDLAGGSETQYF.

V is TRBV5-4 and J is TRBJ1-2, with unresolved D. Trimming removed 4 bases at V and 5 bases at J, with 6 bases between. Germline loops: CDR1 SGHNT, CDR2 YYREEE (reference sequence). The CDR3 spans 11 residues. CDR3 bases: TGTGCCAGCAGCGACGGTTATGGCTACACCTTC. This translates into CASSDGYGYTF.

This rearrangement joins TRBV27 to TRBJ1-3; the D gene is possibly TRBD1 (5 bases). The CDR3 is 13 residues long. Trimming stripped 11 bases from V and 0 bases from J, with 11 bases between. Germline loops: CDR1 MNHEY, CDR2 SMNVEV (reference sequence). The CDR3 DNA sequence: TGTGCCTCCCGGACACTCTCTGGAAACACCATATATTTT. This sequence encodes CASRTLSGNTIYF.

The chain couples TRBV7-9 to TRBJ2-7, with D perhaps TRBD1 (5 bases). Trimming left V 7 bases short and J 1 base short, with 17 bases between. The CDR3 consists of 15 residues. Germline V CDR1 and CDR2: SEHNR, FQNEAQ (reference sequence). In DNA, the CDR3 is TGTGCCAGCACCAAAGAGAATGACAGATCCTACGAGCAGTACTTC. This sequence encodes CASTKENDRSYEQYF.

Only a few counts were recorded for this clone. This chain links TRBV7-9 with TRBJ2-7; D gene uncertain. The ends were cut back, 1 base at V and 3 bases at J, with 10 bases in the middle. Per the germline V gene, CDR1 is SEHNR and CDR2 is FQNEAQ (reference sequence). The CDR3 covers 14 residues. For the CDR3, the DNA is TGTGCCAGCAGCTTAGAGTTGGTGGGCTACGAGCAGTACTTC. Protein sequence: CASSLELVGYEQYF.

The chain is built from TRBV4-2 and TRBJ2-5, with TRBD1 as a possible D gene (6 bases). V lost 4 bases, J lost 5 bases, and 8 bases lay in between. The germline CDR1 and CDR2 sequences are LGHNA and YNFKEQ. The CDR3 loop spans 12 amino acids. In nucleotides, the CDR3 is TGTGCCAGCAGCCCAGGGGAGGAGACCCAGTACTTC. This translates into CASSPGEETQYF.